This TCR beta chain emerged from a study of CD8 T cells in ankylosing spondylitis. Overall study results and limits: Earlier literature documents some of the motif variants in reactive arthritis synovial fluid and blood. CD8+ disease-linked clones were present at relatively low frequencies in blood. The clones that were linked to disease were reported to be significantly enriched in matched synovial fluid samples from ankylosing spondylitis patients. Seemingly characteristic of ankylosing spondylitis blood was a TCR beta motif consisting of about 8 highly homologous variants.

Regarding this clonotype: Antigen unknown.

Quantitative 5'-RACE with molecular barcodes was used to make the TCR beta libraries. TCRdb itself ran the 5' RACE reads through MiXCR, one entry per CDR3 protein. Among over 700,000 distinct CDR3 sequences listed, around 20% were seen once. This clonotype was obtained from a male donor with ankylosing spondylitis. The specimen sequenced was blood, either unsorted or a sorted T cell fraction (not recorded which).

DNA of the CDR3: TGCAGTGCTCTCACCGGCCTGGCGGAGGGAACAGATACGCAGTATTTT. Translating it yields CSALTGLAEGTDTQYF. V is TRBV20-1 and J is TRBJ2-3; perhaps TRBD2 as D (6 bases). V shed 5 bases and J shed 3 bases, with 21 bases lying between them. The CDR3 covers 16 residues. Germline assignment: CDR1 DFQATT and CDR2 SNEGSKA (reference sequence).